The present T cell receptor beta chain was sequenced within a study of beta chain features in type 1 diabetes. This clone was seen more than once but under ten times. The isolated RNA, all of it, was reverse transcribed, so expressed TCRB transcripts were what got sequenced. The protocol was immunoSEQ multiplex PCR, while the TCRdb copy is restricted to in-frame clones and leaves out a portion. The table shows about 290,000 clones, with about 8.5% occurring only once. The CDR3 sequence is 12 residues long. The V and J ends lost 1 base and 10 bases respectively, with 8 bases between them. Germline-derived CDR1 and CDR2 are MGHDK and SYGVNS.

Sequencing used central memory CD4+ T cells from blood. The clonotype was recovered from a woman between 18 and 29 years old in good health. The chain has TRBV25-1 and TRBJ2-1; no definite D call. The CDR3 loop reads CASSEFQGEQFF. CDR3 in DNA: TGTGCCAGCAGTGAATTCCAAGGGGAGCAGTTCTTC.